This T cell receptor (beta chain) appears in the sequencing data of a study of OX40 agonist ivuxolimab in advanced cancers. At the level of the whole study: The costimulatory receptor OX40 (CD134) was targeted by ivuxolimab, a fully human IgG2 agonistic monoclonal antibody. Of the 50 to 55 dose-escalation patients, hepatocellular carcinoma was present in around 20, melanoma in around 15, renal cell carcinoma in 9 and head and neck cancer in 9. Peripheral TCRbeta sequencing aimed to test whether ivuxolimab altered TCR sequence diversity and caused clonal T-cell expansion. Intravenous ivuxolimab was administered to patients every 2 weeks at six dose levels: 0.01, 0.1, 0.3, 1.5, 3 and 10 mg/kg. In the dose-escalation cohort, 82.7% of patients were male, and the mean age was about 55 years, with a range of roughly 23 to 85. Partial responses were achieved by three dose-escalation patients, of whom one had hepatocellular carcinoma and two had cutaneous melanoma. Patients were allowed to have had prior anti-PD-1, anti-PD-L1 or anti-CTLA-4 therapy, and approximately 40% of the dose-escalation patients had previously received checkpoint inhibitors. The paper reports the monotherapy dose-escalation portion (N ≈ 50 patients) of the phase I ivuxolimab trial. Study-wide findings and limitations: In the 0.1-3.0 mg/kg groups, partial responders were among the patients with the lowest normalized peripheral clonal expansion, particularly in CD8+ T cells. Low levels of normalized T-cell clonal expansion were also seen in some patients who did not respond. After ivuxolimab, CD8+ T cells had more expanded clones than CD4+ T cells on average. At doses of 0.1 to 3.0 mg/kg, clonal expansion of both CD4+ and CD8+ T cells in blood was seen between baseline and week 6. The antigen specificity of the clonally expanded peripheral T cells was not determined.

On this clone itself: The target of this receptor is not known. Base quality data are lacking; no much larger clone is found one base away.

For sequencing of the TCRbeta CDR3 region, genomic DNA was extracted from the sorted cells. The immunoSEQ Assay was used to sequence the TCRbeta CDR3 regions. The table comes from immuneACCESS by way of TCRdb, which keeps in-frame sequences with V and J called. Part of the clones is missing from these tables; in studies checked, under half for an unresolved V gene and the rest for unknown reasons. The sample table holds tens of thousands of clones, of which around four fifths were seen once. The ten largest clonotypes hold roughly 25% of the sample. Patients with a history of autoimmune disease or receiving systemic immunosuppression were excluded from the trial. Peripheral blood for TCR sequencing was collected from all dose cohorts at baseline, on cycle 4 day 1, and on cycle 7 day 1. Samples were obtained from an open-label, multicenter, first-in-human phase I dose-escalation trial of ivuxolimab. The trial enrolled adults with locally advanced or metastatic head and neck squamous cell, hepatocellular, melanoma or renal cell carcinoma. Before TCR sequencing, CD4+ and CD8+ T cells were separately sorted from peripheral blood.

V is shortened by 8 bases, J by 0 bases, and the region joining them spans 5 bases. CDR1 and CDR2, looked up from the germline V gene (reference sequence), are LNHDA and SQIVND. The CDR3 holds 13 amino acids from the cysteine to the phenylalanine. The retained sequence is limited to the CDR3, 39 bases, with the frame set at the first base. The sample here was CD4+ or CD8+ T cells sorted from blood, taken in a trial of the OX40 agonist ivuxolimab. The source of this sequence is an adult with an advanced solid tumor such as melanoma, head and neck, liver or kidney cancer. The chain is made from TRBV19 and TRBJ2-6; a confident D gene designation cannot be given. The CDR3: CASSNSGANVLTF. The DNA sequence is given as TGTGCCAGTTCGAACTCTGGGGCCAACGTCCTGACTTTC.